Presented here are 19 T cell receptor beta chains from one specimen sequenced in a study of cytomegalovirus exposure and HLA in healthy donors. TCRdb's table, derived via immunoSEQ multiplex PCR, lists solely in-frame clones and lacks some. The table records approximately 160,000 clones, about 90% of them present only once. The sample taken for sequencing was PBMCs. The source of these receptors is a young man in good health and CMV-seropositive.

The gene calls are TRBV7-8 and TRBJ2-2; TRBD2 might be the D (6 bases). This CDR3 is built from 15 residues. The V end lost 5 bases, the J end lost 2 bases, and 12 bases lay between the germline ends. The germline V gene has CDR1 SGHVS and CDR2 FQNEAQ. The CDR3 nucleotides read TGTGCCAGCAGCGAGCGGGCCTATAACACCGGGGAGCTGTTTTTT. This encodes CASSERAYNTGELFF.

In the case of this clone: A read error may account for a junction end that differs from germline. The genes are TRBV7-7 and TRBJ2-3; TRBD2 agrees at 8 bases. CDR3 length equals 17 residues. Germline CDR1 reads SSHAT; CDR2 reads FNYEAQ (reference sequence). CDR3 sequence (DNA): TGTGCTAGCAGCGCCCAAGCTAGCGGGCATGGCCCAGATACGCAGTATTTT. Its protein is CASSAQASGHGPDTQYF. The whole variable domain, remainder taken from reference TRBV7-7 and TRBJ2-3, is GAGVSQSPRYKVTKRGQDVTLRCDPISSHATLYWYQQALGQGPEFLTYFNYEAQPDKSGLPSDRFSAERPEGSISTLTIQRTEQRDSAMYRCASSAQASGHGPDTQYFGPGTRLTVL.

The rearrangement links TRBV5-8 to TRBJ2-2; the D is unclear. This CDR3 is 14 amino acids long. Per the germline V gene, CDR1 is SGHTS and CDR2 is YDEGEE. Trimming pared 7 bases from V and 5 bases from J, leaving 15 bases between. The CDR3 loop is CASSKTPYTGELFF. The CDR3 DNA reads TGTGCCAGCTCTAAGACTCCTTATACCGGGGAGCTGTTTTTT.

The chain recombines TRBV2 with TRBJ2-7, with 12 bases matching TRBD1. Germline V gene data show CDR1 as SNHLY and CDR2 as FYNNEI. V lost 7 bases and J lost 2; bases outside the gene matches: 6. The CDR3 has 15 residues. This CDR3 is CASTRDRGLPYEQYF. The CDR3 DNA follows: TGTGCCAGCACCCGGGACAGGGGGCTTCCCTACGAGCAGTACTTC.

CDR3 sequence (DNA): TGTGCCAGCAGCGTACTAGCGGGAGCGGGTGAGCAGTTCTTC. Amino acid sequence: CASSVLAGAGEQFF. The V call is TRBV9, the J call TRBJ2-1, with 10 bases identical to TRBD2. Germline V lookup: CDR1 SGDLS, CDR2 YYNGEE. V was pared by 1 base and J by 9 bases, with 4 bases of the junction left unmatched. This CDR3 comprises 14 residues.

The chain uses TRBV11-3 and TRBJ2-1; D gene unclear. The length of the CDR3 is 15 residues. V was clipped by 1 base and J by 5 bases, with 12 bases between them. Germline CDR1 SGHNT, CDR2 YENEEA. Here the CDR3 reads CASSLGGTPNNEQFF. The CDR3 DNA reads as TGTGCCAGCAGCTTAGGAGGCACCCCAAACAATGAGCAGTTCTTC.

The chain combines TRBV11-2 with TRBJ1-2; a possible D gene is TRBD1 (5 bases). The ends were cut back, 2 bases at V and 7 bases at J, with 11 bases in the middle. The CDR3 sequence is 13 residues long. Germline-derived CDR1 and CDR2 are SGHAT and FQNNGV. This CDR3 reads CASSLPGVFGYTF. The CDR3 DNA reads TGTGCCAGCAGCTTACCGGGGGTCTTTGGCTACACCTTC.

This clone was counted only a few times. The gene calls are TRBV5-6 and TRBJ2-7, with D unclear. V lost 0 bases and J lost 2, with 3 bases in between. Germline V lookup: CDR1 SGHDT, CDR2 YYEEEE. CDR3 length: 12 residues. In DNA form, the CDR3 reads TGTGCCAGCAGCTTGGCTACCTACGAGCAGTACTTC. It translates to CASSLATYEQYF.

The V and J genes are TRBV6-5 and TRBJ1-1; D gene unclear. The CDR3 is 13 amino acids. Germline lookup yields CDR1 MNHEY and CDR2 SVGAGI. V lost 2 bases to trimming and J lost 1 base, with 5 bases between them. CDR3 in DNA: TGTGCCAGCAGTTACCCGGGGAACACTGAAGCTTTCTTT. Translated, it gives CASSYPGNTEAFF.

DNA for the CDR3: TGCGCCAGCAGCCAAGCCCAGCGGGGCCACAATGAGCAGTTCTTC. Its translation is CASSQAQRGHNEQFF. The rearrangement links TRBV4-1 to TRBJ2-1, with 7 bases lining up with TRBD2. Germline V gene sequence: CDR1 MGHRA, CDR2 YSYEKL. V lost 1 base to trimming and J lost 5 bases; unmatched junction nucleotides: 5. The CDR3 runs 15 residues.

This chain links TRBV9 with TRBJ2-7, with D possibly matching TRBD1 (5 bases). The CDR3 is 15 residues long. With 1 base removed from V and 0 bases from J, the gap between germline ends came to 11 bases. CDR1 is SGDLS, CDR2 YYNGEE, per germline. The chain's CDR3 is CASSVFGHPSYEQYF. DNA for the CDR3: TGTGCCAGCAGCGTATTCGGACATCCCTCCTACGAGCAGTACTTC.

This chain uses TRBV7-9 with TRBJ2-3; D call uncertain. This CDR3 region has 16 residues. CDR1 is SEHNR, CDR2 FQNEAQ, per germline (reference sequence). V lost 0 bases and J lost 2, with 12 bases in between. The CDR3 is CASSLAARPYTDTQYF. For the CDR3, the DNA is TGTGCCAGCAGCTTAGCGGCGAGGCCCTACACAGATACGCAGTATTTT.

The genes are TRBV11-2 and TRBJ1-4; maybe TRBD1 (6 bases). This CDR3 is built from 17 residues. CDR1 is SGHAT and CDR2 is FQNNGV in the germline V gene. The V end lost 3 bases, the J end lost 6 bases, and 20 bases lay between the germline ends. CDR3 nucleotides: TGTGCCAGCAGCTTTCCCCCCTTGAGACAGGCGGATGAAAAACTGTTTTTT. Translating gives CASSFPPLRQADEKLFF.

The chain links TRBV28 to TRBJ2-1; perhaps TRBD1 as D (6 bases). Per the germline V gene, CDR1 is MDHEN and CDR2 is SYDVKM. The CDR3 spans 15 residues. Trimming stripped 6 bases from V and 4 bases from J, with 16 bases between. In nucleotides, the CDR3 is TGTGCCAGCAGCCATACGGACAGAAGTTACAATGAGCAGTTCTTC. Translation gives CASSHTDRSYNEQFF. The variable domain in full, with the rest retrieved from reference TRBV28 and TRBJ2-1, is DVKVTQSSRYLVKRTGEKVFLECVQDMDHENMFWYRQDPGLGLRLIYFSYDVKMKEKGDIPEGYSVSREKKERFSLILESASTNQTSMYLCASSHTDRSYNEQFFGPGTRLTVL.

This clone was seen a handful of times. The chain uses TRBV6-1 and TRBJ2-1; TRBD2 matches 7 bases. Germline assignment: CDR1 MNHNS and CDR2 SASEGT. Trimming removed 10 bases from V and 7 bases from J; junction bases left unmatched: 13. The CDR3 is 14 amino acids. DNA of the CDR3: TGTGCCACCGACCCAAGACTAGCTAAGAATGAGCAGTTCTTC. The encoded protein is CATDPRLAKNEQFF.

Here the CDR3 DNA reads TGTGCCAGCAGCTTAGATAGGTCCGGCCTAGCGGGAGAGCAGTACTTC. It is translated as CASSLDRSGLAGEQYF. The chain employs TRBV11-2 and TRBJ2-7; 9 bases align to TRBD2. Germline assignment: CDR1 SGHAT and CDR2 FQNNGV. Losses at the gene ends were 0 bases for V and 7 bases for J; bases not matched to a gene: 10. The CDR3 covers 16 residues.

The chain carries TRBV30 and TRBJ1-3; no clear D gene. V was shortened by 1 base and J by 0 bases, with 7 bases between the two germline ends. CDR3 length: 14 amino acids. The germline CDR1 and CDR2 sequences are GTSNPN and SVGIG (reference sequence). The CDR3, as DNA: TGTGCCTGGAGTGGAACAGTCTCTGGAAACACCATATATTTT. Protein product: CAWSGTVSGNTIYF.

The chain joins TRBV4-1 to TRBJ2-7; D may be TRBD1 (6 bases). The CDR3 covers 15 residues. V was cut by 0 bases and J by 5 bases, with 14 bases left in between. The germline V gene has CDR1 MGHRA and CDR2 YSYEKL. CDR3 sequence reads: CASSQELQGPNEQYF. CDR3 DNA sequence: TGCGCCAGCAGCCAAGAGCTGCAGGGGCCCAACGAGCAGTACTTC.

The chain uses TRBV15 and TRBJ2-1; D gene uncertain. The CDR3 has 17 amino acids. V lost 1 base and J 2 bases, leaving 15 bases between the germline ends. Germline lookup yields CDR1 LNHNV and CDR2 YYDKDF (reference sequence). CDR3 coding DNA: TGTGCCACCAGCAGAGTTCAGCAGATGGGCCCCTACAATGAGCAGTTCTTC. Translating gives CATSRVQQMGPYNEQFF.